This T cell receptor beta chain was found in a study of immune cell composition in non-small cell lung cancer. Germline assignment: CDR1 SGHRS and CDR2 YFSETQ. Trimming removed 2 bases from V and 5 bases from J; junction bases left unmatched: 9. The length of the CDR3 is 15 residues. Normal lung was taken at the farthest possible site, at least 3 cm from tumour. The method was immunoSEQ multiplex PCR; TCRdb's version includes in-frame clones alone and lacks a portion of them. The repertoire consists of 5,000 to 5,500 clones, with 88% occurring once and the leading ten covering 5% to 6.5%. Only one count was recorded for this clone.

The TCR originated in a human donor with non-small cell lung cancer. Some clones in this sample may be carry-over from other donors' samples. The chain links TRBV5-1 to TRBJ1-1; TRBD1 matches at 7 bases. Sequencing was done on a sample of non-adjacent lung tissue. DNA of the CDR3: TGCGCCAGCAGCTTACGACAGGGCGTCCGAACTGAAGCTTTCTTT. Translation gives CASSLRQGVRTEAFF.